The 10 T cell receptor beta chains below were found in one sample sequenced in a study of blood T cell repertoires in COVID-19. Here immunoSEQ multiplex PCR was the method, and the copy in TCRdb shows in-frame clones only, minus some. The data contain 140,000 to 150,000 clones, roughly 84% of them singletons. Sequenced sample: PBMCs or T cells enriched from blood (not recorded which). Receptor source: a woman aged 45-59 years who had been exposed to COVID-19.

The chain links TRBV7-2 to TRBJ2-1; the match to TRBD2 covers 15 bases. This CDR3 region has 15 residues. Germline values: CDR1 SGHTA, CDR2 FQGNSA. V gave up 3 bases and J gave up 6 bases; unmatched junction bases: 0. DNA of the CDR3: TGTGCCAGCAGCTTGGGACTAGCGGGAGGCAATGAGCAGTTCTTC. Translated, it gives CASSLGLAGGNEQFF.

V is TRBV7-2 and J is TRBJ2-2; D remains ambiguous. Germline CDR1 reads SGHTA; CDR2 reads FQGNSA. Trimming removed 2 bases at V and 6 bases at J, with 7 bases between. This CDR3 spans 13 amino acids. CDR3 in amino acids: CASSLRRPGELFF. The CDR3 DNA reads as TGTGCCAGCAGCTTACGGCGGCCCGGGGAGCTGTTTTTT.

This CDR3 is CASSSGVQANYGYTF. The CDR3 coding sequence is TGTGCCAGCAGTTCAGGGGTCCAAGCTAACTATGGCTACACCTTC. The chain joins TRBV7-9 to TRBJ1-2; D is perhaps TRBD1 (6 bases). Germline-derived CDR1 and CDR2 are SEHNR and FQNEAQ (reference sequence). This CDR3 comprises 15 residues. The ends were cut back, 6 bases at V and 0 bases at J, with 14 bases in the middle.

The chain has TRBV15 and TRBJ1-5; D is unclear. Germline V lookup: CDR1 LNHNV, CDR2 YYDKDF (reference sequence). The V end lost 4 bases, the J end lost 11 bases, and 18 bases lay between the germline ends. This CDR3 is 14 amino acids long. CDR3 DNA sequence: TGTGCCACCAGCATGGATTTAGTCCCTAGGACCCAGCATTTT. Encoded protein: CATSMDLVPRTQHF.

The V call is TRBV7-8, the J call TRBJ1-2, with 10 positions matching TRBD1. Trimming took 5 bases from V and 1 from J; bases not matched to a gene: 4. The CDR3 sequence is 15 residues long. The germline gives CDR1 SGHVS, CDR2 FQNEAQ. CDR3 sequence reads: CASSPRTGGNYGYTF. The CDR3 DNA reads TGTGCCAGCAGCCCGAGGACAGGGGGTAACTATGGCTACACCTTC.

The rearrangement joins TRBV10-2 to TRBJ2-1; 11 nucleotides agree with TRBD2. V lost 2 bases to trimming and J lost 3 bases; unmatched junction nucleotides: 3. Germline-derived CDR1 and CDR2 are WSHSY and SAAADI. There are 16 residues in the CDR3. CDR3 sequence (DNA): TGCGCCAGCAGTGAGCCGCTAGCGGGGGGCTACAATGAGCAGTTCTTC. The encoded protein is CASSEPLAGGYNEQFF.

The chain uses TRBV5-6 and TRBJ2-3, with a weak D call TRBD2 (5 bases). CDR1 SGHDT and CDR2 YYEEEE come from the germline V gene. This CDR3 has 13 residues. V gave up 3 bases and J gave up 4 bases, with 9 bases separating them. The CDR3 coding sequence is TGTGCCAGCAGCTCCCGGGGTGCAGATACGCAGTATTTT. This encodes CASSSRGADTQYF.

J is TRBJ2-5 and V is TRBV7-9; TRBD1 matches at 9 bases. The CDR3 spans 16 residues. Germline V gives CDR1 SEHNR, CDR2 FQNEAQ (reference sequence). V trimming: 0 bases; J trimming: 4 bases; junction bases outside the gene matches: 6. CDR3 sequence: CASSLAGGQGRETQYF. Here the CDR3 DNA reads TGTGCCAGCAGCTTAGCGGGGGGACAGGGTCGAGAGACCCAGTACTTC. The whole variable domain, remainder taken from reference TRBV7-9 and TRBJ2-5, is DTGVSQNPRHKITKRGQNVTFRCDPISEHNRLYWYRQTLGQGPEFLTYFQNEAQLEKSRLLSDRFSAERPKGSFSTLEIQRTEQGDSAMYLCASSLAGGQGRETQYFGPGTRLLVL.

The genes are TRBV5-6 and TRBJ2-2, with a tentative D call TRBD1 (6 bases). Trimming cost V 4 bases and J 3 bases, with 13 bases left between them. The CDR3 contains 15 residues. The germline gives CDR1 SGHDT, CDR2 YYEEEE. Here the CDR3 reads CASSTGTSYTGELFF. DNA of the CDR3: TGTGCCAGCAGCACTGGGACATCATACACCGGGGAGCTGTTTTTT.

This chain uses TRBV27 with TRBJ2-1; 7 bases line up with TRBD2. V dropped 6 bases and J dropped 5; count of bases not matched to a gene: 10. CDR3 length: 15 amino acids. Germline V gene sequence: CDR1 MNHEY, CDR2 SMNVEV (reference sequence). The CDR3 is CASRKLGEGNNEQFF. The CDR3 DNA sequence: TGTGCCAGCAGGAAACTGGGGGAGGGGAACAATGAGCAGTTCTTC.